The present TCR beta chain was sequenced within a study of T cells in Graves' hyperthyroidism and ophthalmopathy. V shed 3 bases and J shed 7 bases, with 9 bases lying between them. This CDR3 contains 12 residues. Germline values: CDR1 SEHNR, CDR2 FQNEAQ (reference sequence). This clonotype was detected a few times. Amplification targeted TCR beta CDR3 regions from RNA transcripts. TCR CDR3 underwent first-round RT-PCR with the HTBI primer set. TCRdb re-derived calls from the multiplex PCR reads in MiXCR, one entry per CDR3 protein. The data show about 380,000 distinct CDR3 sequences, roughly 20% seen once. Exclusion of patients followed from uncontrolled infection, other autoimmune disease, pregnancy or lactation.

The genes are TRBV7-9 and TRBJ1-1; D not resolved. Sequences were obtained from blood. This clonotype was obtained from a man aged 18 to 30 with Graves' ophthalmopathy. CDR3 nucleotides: TGTGCCAGCAGCTTCGAGGAAATTGAAGCTTTCTTT. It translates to CASSFEEIEAFF.